A single sample gave rise to the 19 T cell receptor beta chains below, sequenced in a study of blood T cell repertoires in COVID-19. Here immunoSEQ multiplex PCR was the method, and the copy in TCRdb shows in-frame clones only, minus some. In the table there are some 200,000 clones, 80% to 90% of which are singletons. Sequenced input: PBMCs or T cells enriched from blood (not recorded which). These TCRs come from a young woman in a cohort exposed to, infected with or recovered from COVID-19 (not recorded which).

V gene TRBV5-1 combines with J gene TRBJ2-7; tentative D call: TRBD1 (6 bases). V lost 2 bases to trimming and J lost 2 bases, with 11 bases between them. Germline V gene lookup returns CDR1 SGHRS and CDR2 YFSETQ. There are 14 residues in the CDR3. CDR3 DNA: TGCGCCAGCAGCTTACAGGGAATTGCCTACGAGCAGTACTTC. Protein: CASSLQGIAYEQYF.

The rearrangement uses TRBV24-1 and TRBJ2-1; D possibly corresponds to TRBD2 (6 bases). Trimming removed 1 base at V and 2 bases at J, with 17 bases between. The CDR3 is made up of 18 amino acids. CDR1 is KGHDR and CDR2 is SFDVKD in the germline V gene. CDR3 nucleotides: TGTGCCACCAGTGATTTTACTGCTGGGCGGGGACCCTACAATGAGCAGTTCTTC. Residues: CATSDFTAGRGPYNEQFF.

The rearrangement links TRBV2 to TRBJ1-1, with D hard to call. Germline CDR1 reads SNHLY; CDR2 reads FYNNEI. V shed 8 bases and J shed 1 base, with 11 bases lying between them. This CDR3 spans 13 amino acids. The CDR3 DNA sequence: TGTGCCAGCCGCTGGGCCGAGAACACTGAAGCTTTCTTT. This translates into CASRWAENTEAFF.

The chain links TRBV6-5 to TRBJ1-1; possible D gene TRBD1, 5 bases. Looked up from germline, CDR1 is MNHEY and CDR2 is SVGAGI. The CDR3 is 13 residues long. V lost 6 bases and J lost 5, with 13 bases in between. The DNA of the CDR3 is TGTGCCAGCAGGGGGGGAGGGGAAACTGAAGCTTTCTTT. Protein: CASRGGGETEAFF.

This rearrangement joins TRBV5-4 to TRBJ2-5; tentatively, D is TRBD2 (5 bases). In germline, CDR1 is SGHNT, CDR2 YYREEE (reference sequence). The CDR3 totals 14 residues. Deletions cut 4 bases from V and 2 bases from J, with 12 bases between. CDR3 DNA sequence: TGTGCCAGCAGCACGGGAACCGAGCAAGAGACCCAGTACTTC. Translated, it gives CASSTGTEQETQYF.

V and J are TRBV24-1 and TRBJ1-2; tentatively, D is TRBD1 (5 bases). The CDR3 extends over 14 amino acids. CDR1 is KGHDR and CDR2 is SFDVKD in the germline V gene. V was cut by 2 bases and J by 3 bases, with 9 bases left in between. This CDR3 reads CATSDSGRDYGYTF. The CDR3 bases are TGTGCCACCAGTGATTCTGGCAGGGACTATGGCTACACCTTC.

The rearrangement links TRBV5-1 to TRBJ2-2, with D possibly being TRBD2 (6 bases). V gave up 7 bases and J gave up 4 bases, with 14 bases separating them. Germline values: CDR1 SGHRS, CDR2 YFSETQ. This CDR3 comprises 14 residues. The CDR3 loop is CASEPGGATGELFF. The CDR3, as DNA: TGCGCCAGCGAACCGGGCGGGGCCACCGGGGAGCTGTTTTTT.

This sequence joins TRBV24-1 and TRBJ2-7, with TRBD1 identical over 10 bases. Germline V gene sequence: CDR1 KGHDR, CDR2 SFDVKD. The trim removed 3 bases at V and 3 bases at J, leaving 4 bases unmatched. The CDR3 runs to 15 residues. DNA for the CDR3: TGTGCCACCAGTGATGCTAGGACAGGGGGCTACGAGCAGTACTTC. Translated, it gives CATSDARTGGYEQYF.

In DNA, the CDR3 is TGTGCCAGCAGTTTAGAACAGGGTTTAGGCTCACCCCTCCACTTT. It yields the protein CASSLEQGLGSPLHF. The chain combines TRBV28 with TRBJ1-6, with D possibly matching TRBD1 (6 bases). The germline CDR1 and CDR2 sequences are MDHEN and SYDVKM. V dropped 2 bases and J dropped 10 bases, with 15 bases sitting between them. The CDR3 runs 15 residues. Using reference TRBV28 and TRBJ1-6 for the parts outside the CDR3, the full variable domain is DVKVTQSSRYLVKRTGEKVFLECVQDMDHENMFWYRQDPGLGLRLIYFSYDVKMKEKGDIPEGYSVSREKKERFSLILESASTNQTSMYLCASSLEQGLGSPLHFGNGTRLTVT.

Written as DNA, the CDR3 is TGTGCCACCAGTGATGATCTCAGGGGGCGAGGAGAGACCCAGTACTTC. It codes for CATSDDLRGRGETQYF. The gene calls are TRBV24-1 and TRBJ2-5; 8 bases align to TRBD1. V was clipped by 3 bases and J by 4 bases; unmatched bases: 9. The CDR3 length is 16 residues. CDR1 and CDR2 from the germline V gene are KGHDR and SFDVKD.

The rearrangement joins TRBV15 to TRBJ2-1; D not resolved. The germline V and J ends were trimmed by 1 base and 14 bases, with 15 bases remaining between them. The germline V gene has CDR1 LNHNV and CDR2 YYDKDF (reference sequence). CDR3 size: 13 residues. DNA for the CDR3: TGTGCCACCAGCAGAGGTGGGTCCCGGGTAAAGTTCTTC. Its protein product is CATSRGGSRVKFF. Using reference TRBV15 and TRBJ2-1 for the parts outside the CDR3, the full variable domain is DAMVIQNPRYQVTQFGKPVTLSCSQTLNHNVMYWYQQKSSQAPKLLFHYYDKDFNNEADTPDNFQSRRPNTSFCFLDIRSPGLGDTAMYLCATSRGGSRVKFFGPGTRLTVL.

The chain has TRBV2 and TRBJ2-2, with 8 bases fitting TRBD1. The CDR3 covers 16 residues. V shed 6 bases and J 1 base; nucleotides not matched to a gene: 7. Germline V CDR1 and CDR2: SNHLY, FYNNEI. This CDR3 is CASRGQGSQNTGELFF. The CDR3, as DNA: TGTGCCAGCAGAGGACAGGGTAGCCAGAACACCGGGGAGCTGTTTTTT.

The gene calls are TRBV7-9 and TRBJ2-1; D is perhaps TRBD2 (5 bases). The germline V gene has CDR1 SEHNR and CDR2 FQNEAQ (reference sequence). V dropped 4 bases and J dropped 2 bases, with 18 bases sitting between them. The CDR3 is 17 residues long. CDR3 nucleotide sequence: TGTGCCAGCAGCTCCACCCCTCCTAGACTAACCTACAATGAGCAGTTCTTC. It specifies CASSSTPPRLTYNEQFF.

The chain links TRBV5-1 to TRBJ1-1; TRBD1 matches at 7 bases. V lost 4 bases to trimming and J lost 1 base; unmatched junction nucleotides: 7. CDR3 length: 15 residues. CDR1 is SGHRS and CDR2 is YFSETQ in the germline V gene. CDR3 amino acids: CASSGNRGANTEAFF. Here the CDR3 DNA reads TGCGCCAGCAGCGGGAACAGGGGAGCGAACACTGAAGCTTTCTTT.

This clone was found once. This chain uses TRBV9 with TRBJ2-3; 16 nucleotides line up with TRBD2. V was pared by 0 bases and J by 5 bases, with 6 bases of the junction left unmatched. The CDR3 runs 18 residues. Germline CDR1 and CDR2: SGDLS and YYNGEE. For the CDR3, the DNA is TGTGCCAGCAGCGTAGCGGGACTAGCGGGAGGGCCCGGAGATACGCAGTATTTT. The encoded protein is CASSVAGLAGGPGDTQYF.

The chain recombines TRBV28 with TRBJ2-7; 7 bases map to TRBD2. Looked up from germline, CDR1 is MDHEN and CDR2 is SYDVKM. J gave up 1 base and V 5 bases, and 11 bases lay outside the gene matches. The CDR3 is 16 residues long. The CDR3 DNA is TGTGCCAGCAGTCCCGTGCTGGGGAGGGTTTCCTACGAGCAGTACTTC. Its translation is CASSPVLGRVSYEQYF.

The rearrangement links TRBV5-1 to TRBJ1-1; a weak D match, TRBD1 (5 bases). The CDR3 totals 17 residues. V dropped 4 bases and J dropped 1 base, with 20 bases sitting between them. CDR1 SGHRS and CDR2 YFSETQ come from the germline V gene. In DNA form, the CDR3 reads TGCGCCAGCAGCCCAGGACAATACCCTCGTGGGAACACTGAAGCTTTCTTT. The encoded protein is CASSPGQYPRGNTEAFF. The full variable domain, rest sourced from reference TRBV5-1 and TRBJ1-1, is KAGVTQTPRYLIKTRGQQVTLSCSPISGHRSVSWYQQTPGQGLQFLFEYFSETQRNKGNFPGRFSGRQFSNSRSEMNVSTLELGDSALYLCASSPGQYPRGNTEAFFGQGTRLTVV.

V is TRBV25-1 and J is TRBJ1-2; no firm D call. CDR1 and CDR2 from the germline V gene are MGHDK and SYGVNS. This CDR3 has 14 amino acids. V lost 5 bases and J lost 3, with 13 bases in between. This chain's CDR3 is CASSPFGQDYGYTF. The CDR3 bases are TGTGCCAGCAGTCCTTTTGGCCAGGACTATGGCTACACCTTC.

Written as DNA, the CDR3 is TGTGCCAGTAGTGCTCTAGCGGGAGTGGATACCGGGGAGCTGTTTTTT. Protein sequence: CASSALAGVDTGELFF. The rearrangement uses TRBV19 and TRBJ2-2; 10 nucleotides line up with TRBD2. Unmatched junction bases numbered 8, after V lost 5 bases and J lost 5 bases. Germline values: CDR1 LNHDA, CDR2 SQIVND (reference sequence). There are 16 residues in the CDR3.